Listed below are T cell receptor beta chains from one sample, sequenced in a study of CD8 T cells in ankylosing spondylitis. Via MiXCR, TCRdb re-called the 5' RACE reads, giving one row per CDR3 protein. Among over 110,000 distinct CDR3 sequences listed, roughly 8% were seen once. Sequences were obtained from synovial fluid, either unsorted or a sorted T cell fraction (not recorded which). The receptor source for this set is a male donor with ankylosing spondylitis. Each CDR3 is given with its conserved first and last residue. The order of the fields is CDR3 protein, CDR3 DNA, V gene, D gene, CDR3 length, J gene, clone size. D genes are given only for firm matches. The size field is filled for only some rows; it gives once, few, many or a size class.

CDR3 protein: CASSTGGAAEAFF
CDR3 DNA: TGTGCCAGCTCCACAGGAGGGGCGGCTGAAGCTTTCTTT
V gene: TRBV18
D gene: .
CDR3 length: 13
J gene: TRBJ1-1
clone size: many

CDR3 protein: CSARDRASGRALSYNEQFF
CDR3 DNA: TGCAGTGCTAGAGATCGGGCTAGCGGGAGGGCTTTGTCCTACAATGAGCAGTTCTTC
V gene: TRBV20-1
D gene: TRBD2
CDR3 length: 19
J gene: TRBJ2-1
clone size: many

CDR3 protein: CTLNREGSRGFLTDTQYF
CDR3 DNA: TGTACCCTCAACAGGGAGGGGAGCAGGGGGTTCCTAACAGATACGCAGTATTTT
V gene: TRBV12-3/TRBV12-4
D gene: .
CDR3 length: 18
J gene: TRBJ2-3
clone size: .

CDR3 protein: CASSRFGGEQYF
CDR3 DNA: TGTGCCAGCAGTAGATTTGGTGGGGAGCAGTACTTC
V gene: TRBV27
D gene: .
CDR3 length: 12
J gene: TRBJ2-7
clone size: many

CDR3 protein: CASSVGGDRGLYGYTF
CDR3 DNA: TGTGCCAGCAGCGTAGGGGGGGACAGGGGGCTCTATGGCTACACCTTC
V gene: TRBV9
D gene: TRBD1
CDR3 length: 16
J gene: TRBJ1-2
clone size: many

CDR3 protein: CASSLNLADTQYF
CDR3 DNA: TGTGCCAGCAGTTTAAACCTAGCCGATACGCAGTATTTT
V gene: TRBV12-3/TRBV12-4
D gene: .
CDR3 length: 13
J gene: TRBJ2-3
clone size: many

CDR3 protein: CASSVGPTTYEKLFF
CDR3 DNA: TGTGCCAGCAGCGTCGGACCGACTACCTATGAAAAACTGTTTTTT
V gene: TRBV9
D gene: .
CDR3 length: 15
J gene: TRBJ1-4
clone size: many

CDR3 protein: CASSLDGYNSPLHF
CDR3 DNA: TGCGCCAGCAGCTTGGACGGATATAATTCACCCCTCCACTTT
V gene: TRBV5-1
D gene: .
CDR3 length: 14
J gene: TRBJ1-6
clone size: many

CDR3 protein: CASSTGQDREKLFF
CDR3 DNA: TGTGCCAGCAGTACAGGACAGGATCGTGAAAAACTGTTTTTT
V gene: TRBV28
D gene: TRBD1
CDR3 length: 14
J gene: TRBJ1-4
clone size: .

CDR3 protein: CSAIYRDNYNEQFF
CDR3 DNA: TGCAGTGCTATCTACAGGGACAATTACAATGAGCAGTTCTTC
V gene: TRBV20-1
D gene: .
CDR3 length: 14
J gene: TRBJ2-1
clone size: many

CDR3 protein: CASSSLPESDEQFF
CDR3 DNA: TGTGCCAGCAGCTCCCTCCCTGAAAGTGATGAGCAGTTCTTC
V gene: TRBV7-3
D gene: .
CDR3 length: 14
J gene: TRBJ2-1
clone size: few

CDR3 protein: CSATASVDYGYTF
CDR3 DNA: TGCAGTGCTACAGCAAGCGTCGACTATGGCTACACCTTC
V gene: TRBV20-1
D gene: .
CDR3 length: 13
J gene: TRBJ1-2
clone size: many

CDR3 protein: CASSQERTLNEKLFF
CDR3 DNA: TGTGCCAGCAGCCAAGAAAGGACACTAAATGAAAAACTGTTTTTT
V gene: TRBV3-1
D gene: .
CDR3 length: 15
J gene: TRBJ1-4
clone size: .

CDR3 protein: CASSRLANEPETQYF
CDR3 DNA: TGTGCCAGCAGCCGACTAGCGAATGAGCCTGAGACCCAGTACTTC
V gene: TRBV4-2
D gene: TRBD2
CDR3 length: 15
J gene: TRBJ2-5
clone size: .

CDR3 protein: CASSIIGQGASTEAFF
CDR3 DNA: TGTGCCAGTAGTATTATAGGACAGGGGGCGAGCACTGAAGCTTTCTTT
V gene: TRBV19
D gene: TRBD1
CDR3 length: 16
J gene: TRBJ1-1
clone size: many

CDR3 protein: CASSLQGERYNEQFF
CDR3 DNA: TGCGCCAGCAGCTTGCAGGGGGAAAGGTACAATGAGCAGTTCTTC
V gene: TRBV5-1
D gene: TRBD1
CDR3 length: 15
J gene: TRBJ2-1
clone size: many

CDR3 protein: CASSEGTGMNGYTF
CDR3 DNA: TGTGCCAGCAGTGAAGGGACAGGGATGAATGGCTACACCTTC
V gene: TRBV2
D gene: TRBD1
CDR3 length: 14
J gene: TRBJ1-2
clone size: .

CDR3 protein: CSARRRASYEQYF
CDR3 DNA: TGCAGCGCCCGGAGGCGGGCTTCCTACGAGCAGTACTTC
V gene: TRBV20-1
D gene: .
CDR3 length: 13
J gene: TRBJ2-7
clone size: .

CDR3 protein: CASSYSNRGLSSYEQYF
CDR3 DNA: TGTGCCAGCAGTTACTCGAACAGGGGACTTTCCTCCTACGAGCAGTACTTC
V gene: TRBV6-5
D gene: .
CDR3 length: 17
J gene: TRBJ2-7
clone size: .

CDR3 protein: CSAEDTSTDTQYF
CDR3 DNA: TGCAGTGCCGAGGACACCTCCACAGATACGCAGTATTTT
V gene: TRBV20-1
D gene: .
CDR3 length: 13
J gene: TRBJ2-3
clone size: many

CDR3 protein: CSARDRVKLSPLHF
CDR3 DNA: TGCAGTGCTAGAGACAGGGTCAAGCTTTCACCCCTCCACTTT
V gene: TRBV20-1
D gene: .
CDR3 length: 14
J gene: TRBJ1-6
clone size: few

CDR3 protein: CASSFPTDHQFF
CDR3 DNA: TGCGCCAGCAGCTTTCCGACAGATCACCAGTTCTTC
V gene: TRBV5-1
D gene: .
CDR3 length: 12
J gene: TRBJ2-1
clone size: few

CDR3 protein: CASSSAGGAYNEQFF
CDR3 DNA: TGTGCCAGCTCATCAGCGGGAGGAGCCTACAATGAGCAGTTCTTC
V gene: TRBV18
D gene: TRBD2
CDR3 length: 15
J gene: TRBJ2-1
clone size: .

CDR3 protein: CASSPQGVDGYTF
CDR3 DNA: TGCGCCAGCAGCCCTCAGGGGGTGGATGGCTACACCTTC
V gene: TRBV4-3
D gene: TRBD1
CDR3 length: 13
J gene: TRBJ1-2
clone size: .

CDR3 protein: CASSPTLQGYEQFF
CDR3 DNA: TGTGCCAGTAGTCCCACCCTACAGGGGTACGAGCAGTTCTTC
V gene: TRBV19
D gene: TRBD1
CDR3 length: 14
J gene: TRBJ2-1
clone size: .

CDR3 protein: CASRTGTESYEQYF
CDR3 DNA: TGTGCCAGCAGAACCGGGACAGAGTCCTACGAGCAGTACTTC
V gene: TRBV6-1
D gene: TRBD1
CDR3 length: 14
J gene: TRBJ2-7
clone size: many

CDR3 protein: CSARATGSSGETQYF
CDR3 DNA: TGCAGTGCTAGAGCGACAGGGAGTAGCGGGGAGACCCAGTACTTC
V gene: TRBV20-1
D gene: .
CDR3 length: 15
J gene: TRBJ2-5
clone size: many

CDR3 protein: CASSYSRAGGSYEQYF
CDR3 DNA: TGTGCCAGCAGTTACTCGAGAGCGGGGGGCTCCTACGAGCAGTACTTC
V gene: TRBV6-5
D gene: TRBD2
CDR3 length: 16
J gene: TRBJ2-7
clone size: few

CDR3 protein: CASSPGTGGETQYF
CDR3 DNA: TGTGCCAGCAGCCCGGGGACAGGGGGGGAGACCCAGTACTTC
V gene: TRBV7-2
D gene: TRBD1
CDR3 length: 14
J gene: TRBJ2-5
clone size: .

CDR3 protein: CASSRDRAEAFF
CDR3 DNA: TGTGCCAGCAGTCGTGACAGGGCGGAAGCTTTCTTT
V gene: TRBV12-3/TRBV12-4
D gene: TRBD1
CDR3 length: 12
J gene: TRBJ1-1
clone size: once

CDR3 protein: CASSRQGPNEKLFF
CDR3 DNA: TGTGCCAGCAGTAGACAGGGGCCGAATGAAAAACTGTTTTTT
V gene: TRBV6-1
D gene: TRBD1
CDR3 length: 14
J gene: TRBJ1-4
clone size: many

CDR3 protein: CASSPFGRGYTF
CDR3 DNA: TGTGCCAGCAGCCCGTTTGGGCGAGGCTACACCTTC
V gene: TRBV12-3/TRBV12-4
D gene: .
CDR3 length: 12
J gene: TRBJ1-2
clone size: many

CDR3 protein: CASSLASAGNIQYF
CDR3 DNA: TGTGCCAGCAGTTTAGCATCGGCCGGAAACATTCAGTACTTC
V gene: TRBV12-3/TRBV12-4
D gene: .
CDR3 length: 14
J gene: TRBJ2-4
clone size: few

CDR3 protein: CSAGRIGGNQPQHF
CDR3 DNA: TGCAGTGCGGGGCGGATTGGGGGCAATCAGCCCCAGCATTTT
V gene: TRBV20-1
D gene: .
CDR3 length: 14
J gene: TRBJ1-5
clone size: many

CDR3 protein: CASSTSGVLDTQYF
CDR3 DNA: TGTGCCAGCTCGACTAGCGGGGTACTAGATACGCAGTATTTT
V gene: TRBV2
D gene: TRBD2
CDR3 length: 14
J gene: TRBJ2-3
clone size: .

CDR3 protein: CASSLALPGQPQHF
CDR3 DNA: TGTGCCAGCAGCTTAGCGCTGCCGGGGCAGCCCCAGCATTTT
V gene: TRBV7-2
D gene: .
CDR3 length: 14
J gene: TRBJ1-5
clone size: many

CDR3 protein: CSAHQNLQETQYF
CDR3 DNA: TGCAGTGCTCACCAGAACCTCCAAGAGACCCAGTACTTC
V gene: TRBV20-1
D gene: .
CDR3 length: 13
J gene: TRBJ2-5
clone size: few

CDR3 protein: CASSGTGGFGETQYF
CDR3 DNA: TGTGCCAGCAGCGGCACAGGGGGGTTTGGAGAGACCCAGTACTTC
V gene: TRBV7-2
D gene: TRBD1
CDR3 length: 15
J gene: TRBJ2-5
clone size: many

CDR3 protein: CASSLLVADTQYF
CDR3 DNA: TGTGCCAGCAGCTTATTGGTCGCAGATACGCAGTATTTT
V gene: TRBV7-8
D gene: .
CDR3 length: 13
J gene: TRBJ2-3
clone size: .

CDR3 protein: CATGASGRVGQETQYF
CDR3 DNA: TGTGCCACCGGGGCTAGCGGAAGGGTCGGGCAAGAGACCCAGTACTTC
V gene: TRBV24-1
D gene: TRBD2
CDR3 length: 16
J gene: TRBJ2-5
clone size: many